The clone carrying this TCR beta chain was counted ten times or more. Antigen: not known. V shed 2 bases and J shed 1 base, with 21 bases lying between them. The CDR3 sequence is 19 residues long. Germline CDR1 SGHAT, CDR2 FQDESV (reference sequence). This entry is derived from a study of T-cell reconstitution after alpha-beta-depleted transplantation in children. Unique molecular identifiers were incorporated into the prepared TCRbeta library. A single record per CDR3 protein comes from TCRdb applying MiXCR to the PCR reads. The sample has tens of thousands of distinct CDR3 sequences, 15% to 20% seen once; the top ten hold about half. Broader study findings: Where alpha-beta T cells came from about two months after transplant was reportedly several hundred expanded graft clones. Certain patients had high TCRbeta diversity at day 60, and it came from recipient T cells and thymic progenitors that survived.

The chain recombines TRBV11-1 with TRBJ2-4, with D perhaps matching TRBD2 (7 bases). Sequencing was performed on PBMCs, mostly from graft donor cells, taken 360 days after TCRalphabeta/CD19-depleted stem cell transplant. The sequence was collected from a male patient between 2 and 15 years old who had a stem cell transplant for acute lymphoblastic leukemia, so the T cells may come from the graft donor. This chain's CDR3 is CASSLKGDSGGHAKNIQYF. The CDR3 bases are TGTGCCAGCAGCTTAAAAGGGGATTCCGGGGGGCATGCCAAAAACATTCAGTACTTC.